The 11 T cell receptor beta chains below all came from one sample that was sequenced in a study of T-cell memory formation after mild COVID-19. One entry per CDR3 protein, called by TCRdb with MiXCR from the 5' RACE reads. The sample holds tens of thousands of distinct CDR3 sequences, 6% to 8% seen once. The sample comprised PBMCs or a T cell subset sorted from them (not recorded which). These receptors were taken from a man in his late teens or twenties who had mild COVID-19 (a few samples of this study predate the infection). Cell type and time point are not known.

This clonotype has just a few counts. The chain is built from TRBV9 and TRBJ1-2; TRBD1 is a possible D gene (6 bases). The CDR3 extends over 15 amino acids. Trimming removed 4 bases at V and 5 bases at J, with 18 bases between. Per germline, CDR1 SGDLS and CDR2 YYNGEE. CDR3 sequence (DNA): TGTGCCAGCAGCCCCAGCCACCGGGACATATATGGCTACACCTTC. The encoded protein is CASSPSHRDIYGYTF.

This clonotype came up a few times. The rearrangement uses TRBV24-1 and TRBJ1-1; the D is unclear. Trimming took off 7 bases at V and 0 bases at J, with 8 bases between the two ends. Germline values: CDR1 KGHDR, CDR2 SFDVKD. CDR3 length: 13 residues. Here the CDR3 DNA reads TGTGCCACCAGATCAGATATGAACACTGAAGCTTTCTTT. This gives the protein CATRSDMNTEAFF.

This clonotype was counted many times. This chain links TRBV7-6 with TRBJ2-5; tentative D call: TRBD1 (6 bases). Germline loops: CDR1 SGHVS, CDR2 FNYEAQ. The CDR3 length is 13 residues. V was shortened by 5 bases and J by 2 bases, with 9 bases between the two germline ends. The CDR3 DNA reads TGTGCCAGCAGCCAACAGGGTCAAGAGACCCAGTACTTC. It translates to CASSQQGQETQYF. The variable domain in full, completed from reference TRBV7-6 and TRBJ2-5, reads GAGVSQSPRYKVTKRGQDVALRCDPISGHVSLYWYRQALGQGPEFLTYFNYEAQQDKSGLPNDRFSAERPEGSISTLTIQRTEQRDSAMYRCASSQQGQETQYFGPGTRLLVL.

V usage is TRBV12-3 or TRBV12-4 and J usage is TRBJ2-5, with TRBD2 as a possible D gene (5 bases). The V end was cut by 5 bases, the J end by 2 bases, with 15 bases between. The CDR3 runs 15 residues. The CDR3 spells CASSHFERGQETQYF. CDR3 sequence (DNA): TGTGCCAGCAGTCACTTCGAACGGGGACAAGAGACCCAGTACTTC.

At least ten counts were recorded for this clonotype. CDR3 sequence reads: CSAATSGGRNEQFF. In DNA form, the CDR3 reads TGCAGTGCCGCGACTAGCGGGGGGCGGAATGAGCAGTTCTTC. The chain recombines TRBV20-1 with TRBJ2-1; TRBD2 matches 13 bases. The CDR3 consists of 14 residues. Germline CDR1 and CDR2: DFQATT and SNEGSKA (reference sequence). V shed 6 bases, J shed 7 bases, and the junction held 6 bases outside the gene matches.

The rearrangement uses TRBV7-9 and TRBJ1-2, with D possibly TRBD1 on 5 matching bases. V lost 0 bases, J lost 5 bases, and 10 bases lay in between. The CDR3 covers 14 residues. In germline, CDR1 is SEHNR, CDR2 FQNEAQ (reference sequence). CDR3 DNA sequence: TGTGCCAGCAGCTTAGCGGGACGGACTTATGGCTACACCTTC. It yields the protein CASSLAGRTYGYTF.

CDR3 sequence (DNA): TGTGCCAGCAGTCTGGGACAGCAATATTACAATGAGCAGTTCTTC. This encodes CASSLGQQYYNEQFF. V and J are TRBV6-6 and TRBJ2-1; 7 bases fit TRBD1. Trimming cost V 5 bases and J 4 bases; bases outside gene matches: 8. Germline V lookup: CDR1 MNHNY, CDR2 SVGAGI (reference sequence). The CDR3 spans 15 residues.

This chain uses TRBV5-1 with TRBJ2-7, with D perhaps TRBD2 (7 bases). Trimming left V 3 bases short and J 7 bases short, with 20 bases between. The length of the CDR3 is 15 residues. Germline V gene sequence: CDR1 SGHRS, CDR2 YFSETQ. Here the CDR3 reads CASSSWGGGNEEQYF. The CDR3 DNA is TGCGCCAGCAGCTCCTGGGGGGGCGGCAATGAGGAGCAGTACTTC.

This clonotype was detected ten times or more. The V call is TRBV7-2, the J call TRBJ2-2; D remains ambiguous. CDR1 is SGHTA, CDR2 FQGNSA, per germline. V lost 1 base and J lost 2, with 8 bases in between. CDR3 length equals 15 residues. CDR3 sequence (DNA): TGTGCCAGCAGCTTAGGAGCGTCCAACACCGGGGAGCTGTTTTTT. Translating gives CASSLGASNTGELFF. Complete variable domain (other parts from reference TRBV7-2 and TRBJ2-2): GAGVSQSPSNKVTEKGKDVELRCDPISGHTALYWYRQSLGQGLEFLIYFQGNSAPDKSGLPSDRFSAERTGGSVSTLTIQRTQQEDSAVYLCASSLGASNTGELFFGEGSRLTVL.

This rearrangement joins TRBV2 to TRBJ2-5, with 8 bases that match TRBD1. Per germline, CDR1 SNHLY and CDR2 FYNNEI. With V trimmed by 7 bases and J by 4 bases, 5 bases remained unmatched. The CDR3 has 13 residues. As DNA, the CDR3 is TGTGCCAGCAACGGCAGGGGGCGAGAGACCCAGTACTTC. It translates to CASNGRGRETQYF. The full variable domain, rest sourced from reference TRBV2 and TRBJ2-5, is EPEVTQTPSHQVTQMGQEVILRCVPISNHLYFYWYRQILGQKVEFLVSFYNNEISEKSEIFDDQFSVERPDGSNFTLKIRSTKLEDSAMYFCASNGRGRETQYFGPGTRLLVL.

The rearrangement links TRBV11-2 to TRBJ2-3; 12 nucleotides line up with TRBD2. CDR1 is SGHAT, CDR2 FQNNGV, per germline. The trim removed 1 base at V and 10 bases at J, leaving 6 bases unmatched. CDR3 length equals 15 residues. The CDR3 sequence: CASSLGPTSGGSQYF. The CDR3 DNA is TGTGCCAGCAGCTTAGGCCCGACTAGCGGGGGTTCGCAGTATTTT.